The clone carrying this T cell receptor (beta chain) occurred many times. This entry is derived from a study of molecular identifiers for immune sequencing clone quantification. When naive CD8 T cells were sorted, they were gated as CD8+CD4-CCR7+CD45RA+. Library preparation followed earlier protocols using designated TCR primers. TCRdb independently ran MiXCR on the PCR reads; one entry per CDR3 protein. The repertoire holds some 580,000 distinct CDR3 sequences, with about 25% as singletons. Deletions cut 1 base from V and 6 bases from J, with 16 bases between. The CDR3 totals 16 residues. Per the germline V gene, CDR1 is MGHRA and CDR2 is YSYEKL.

J is TRBJ1-5 and V is TRBV4-1, with D unclear. The specimen sequenced was naive CD8+ T cells from blood, with Jurkat cell RNA spiked in. Stated subset: FACS-sorted CD8+CD4-CCR7+CD45RA+ naive T cells. The TCR originated in a human donor in good health. Some libraries in this study had Jurkat cell RNA spiked in. CDR3 loop: CASSQGANSGGQPQHF. The CDR3 DNA follows: TGCGCCAGCAGCCAAGGGGCGAACAGTGGCGGTCAGCCCCAGCATTTT.